This T cell receptor (beta chain) was identified during a study of identical twins. This CDR3 has 15 amino acids. The germline CDR1 and CDR2 sequences are SGHTA and FQGNSA. Deletions cut 8 bases from V and 5 bases from J, with 19 bases between. TCRdb recomputed calls from the 5' RACE reads with MiXCR, one row per CDR3 protein. In the table there are a few hundred thousand distinct CDR3 sequences, 20% to 25% of which are singletons. With regard to this clonotype: The antigen remains undetermined.

Study outcomes and limitations: Cord blood beta clonotypes present at high abundance carried fewer insertions; no such pattern appeared in memory repertoires.

The data were also submitted as part of a second study, on T cells expressing NK-cell markers. That source adds: It was sorted CD3+CD56+NKG2C+, CD3+CD56+NKG2C- and CD3+CD56-NKG2C+ T cells that supplied the TCR beta repertoires. A handful of donors likewise had their CD3+CD56-NKG2C+ fraction led by these clonotypes. The study did not resolve the HCMV specificity of expanded NKG2C+ T cell clones.

Sequenced input: CD4+ T cells sorted from blood. The source of this sequence is a woman in her late teens or twenties in good health. This sequence joins TRBV7-2 and TRBJ2-1, with D possibly being TRBD1 (6 bases). CDR3 protein: CASSLGRGRNNEQFF. The DNA for the CDR3 is TGTGCCAGCTCCCTCGGCAGGGGCCGAAACAATGAGCAGTTCTTC.